The subject of this entry is one T cell receptor (beta chain). The data stem from a study of blood T cell repertoires in COVID-19. The CDR3 consists of 19 residues. Germline lookup yields CDR1 SGHDN and CDR2 FVKESK. Trimming cost V 4 bases and J 1 base; bases outside gene matches: 11. Only in-frame clones appear in the TCRdb table, and some are missing; sequencing was by immunoSEQ multiplex PCR. This sample has a few hundred thousand clones, with 65% to 90% found just once. The receptor comes from a man aged 25 to 40 who had recovered from COVID-19. The sequenced sample consisted of PBMCs or T cells enriched from blood (not recorded which). This chain links TRBV14 with TRBJ1-4; 11 bases match TRBD1. CDR3 coding DNA: TGTGCCAGCAGCCCACCTCCGGGACAGGGGGGAGGAACTAATGAAAAACTGTTTTTT. It yields the protein CASSPPPGQGGGTNEKLFF.